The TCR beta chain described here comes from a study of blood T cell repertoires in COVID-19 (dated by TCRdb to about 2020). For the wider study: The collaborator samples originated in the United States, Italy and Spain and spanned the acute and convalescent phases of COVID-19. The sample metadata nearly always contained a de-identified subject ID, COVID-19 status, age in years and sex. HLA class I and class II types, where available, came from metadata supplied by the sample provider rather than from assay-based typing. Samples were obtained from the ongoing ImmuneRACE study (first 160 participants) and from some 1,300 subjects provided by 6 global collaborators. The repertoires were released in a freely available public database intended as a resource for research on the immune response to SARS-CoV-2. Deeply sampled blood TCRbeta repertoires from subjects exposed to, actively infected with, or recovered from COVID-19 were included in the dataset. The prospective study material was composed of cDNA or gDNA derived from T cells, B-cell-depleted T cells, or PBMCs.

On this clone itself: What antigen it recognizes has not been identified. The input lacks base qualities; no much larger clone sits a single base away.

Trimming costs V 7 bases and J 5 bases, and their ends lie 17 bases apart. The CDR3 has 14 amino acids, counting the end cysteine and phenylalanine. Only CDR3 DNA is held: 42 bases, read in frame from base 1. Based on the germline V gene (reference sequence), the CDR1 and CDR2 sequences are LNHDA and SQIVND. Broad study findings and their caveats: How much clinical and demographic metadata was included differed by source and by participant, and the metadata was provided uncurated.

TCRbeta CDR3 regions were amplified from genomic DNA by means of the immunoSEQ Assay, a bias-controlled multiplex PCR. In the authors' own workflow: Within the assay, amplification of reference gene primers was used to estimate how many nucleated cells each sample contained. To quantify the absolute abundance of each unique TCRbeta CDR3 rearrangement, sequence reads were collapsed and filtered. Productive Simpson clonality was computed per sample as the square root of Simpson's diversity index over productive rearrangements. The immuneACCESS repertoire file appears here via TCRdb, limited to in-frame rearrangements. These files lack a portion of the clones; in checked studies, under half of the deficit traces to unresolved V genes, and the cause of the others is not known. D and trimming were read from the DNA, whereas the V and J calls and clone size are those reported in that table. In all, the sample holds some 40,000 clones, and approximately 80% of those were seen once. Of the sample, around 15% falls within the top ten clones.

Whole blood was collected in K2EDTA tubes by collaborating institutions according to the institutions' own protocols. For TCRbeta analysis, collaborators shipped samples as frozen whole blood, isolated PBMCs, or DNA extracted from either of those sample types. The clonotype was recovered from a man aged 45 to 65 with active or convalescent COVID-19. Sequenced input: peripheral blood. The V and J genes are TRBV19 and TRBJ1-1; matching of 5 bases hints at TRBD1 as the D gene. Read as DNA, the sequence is TGTGCCAGTACCCCTCCAGGGTCCAGGACTGAAGCTTTCTTT. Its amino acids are CASTPPGSRTEAFF.